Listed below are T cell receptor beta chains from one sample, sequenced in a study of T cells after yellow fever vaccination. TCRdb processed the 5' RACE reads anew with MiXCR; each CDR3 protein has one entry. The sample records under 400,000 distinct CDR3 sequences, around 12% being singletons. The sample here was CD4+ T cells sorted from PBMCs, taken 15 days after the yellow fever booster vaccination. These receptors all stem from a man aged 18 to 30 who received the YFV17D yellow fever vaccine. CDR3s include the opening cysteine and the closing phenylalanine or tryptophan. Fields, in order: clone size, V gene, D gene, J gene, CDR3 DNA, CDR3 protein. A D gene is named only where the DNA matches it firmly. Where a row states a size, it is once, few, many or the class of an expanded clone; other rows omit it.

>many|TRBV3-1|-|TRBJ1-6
TGTGCCAGCAGCCAACCTGAAGGGAATTCACCCCTCCACTTT
CASSQPEGNSPLHF
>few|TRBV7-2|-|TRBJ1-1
TGTGCCAGCAGCCCGACTAACGGTGAAGCTTTCTTT
CASSPTNGEAFF
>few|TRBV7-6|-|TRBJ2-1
TGTGCCAGCAGCGCGGTACGGGGACGGCGCCATGAGCAGTTCTTC
CASSAVRGRRHEQFF
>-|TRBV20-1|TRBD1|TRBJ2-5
TGCAGTGCTGGGGACAGTGGGACGGTTCAAGAGACCCAGTACTTC
CSAGDSGTVQETQYF
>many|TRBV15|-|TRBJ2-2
TGTGCCACCAGCACGCCTCATTCGGGGGAGCTGTTTTTT
CATSTPHSGELFF
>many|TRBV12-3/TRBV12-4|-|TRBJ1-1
TGTGCCAGCAGTTTAGCGAGTACGGGGGGAAACTTT
CASSLASTGGNF
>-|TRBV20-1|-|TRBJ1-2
TGCAGTGCCTCCTCCCCGGGGGGCGGGTATGGCTACACCTTC
CSASSPGGGYGYTF
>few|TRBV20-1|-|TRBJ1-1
TGCAGTGCTATAAACCCACAGTTCGGGCCCAATGAAGCTTTCTTT
CSAINPQFGPNEAFF
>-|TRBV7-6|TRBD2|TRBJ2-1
TGTGCCAGCAGGACGACTAGCGGGGGGAATGAGCAGTTCTTC
CASRTTSGGNEQFF
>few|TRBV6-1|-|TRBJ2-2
TGTGCCAACAGTCGGACAGTTAACGACGGGGAGCTGTTTTTT
CANSRTVNDGELFF
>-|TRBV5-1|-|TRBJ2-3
TGCGCCAGCAGCTTGGCCGCCCCTCATTCAGATACGCAGTATTTT
CASSLAAPHSDTQYF
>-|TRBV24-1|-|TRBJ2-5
TGTGCCACCAGTGAGTCTGAGACCCAGTACTTC
CATSESETQYF
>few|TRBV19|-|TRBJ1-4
TGTGCCAGCCGGCCGCGGGAGAGGGAAAAACTGTTTTTT
CASRPREREKLFF
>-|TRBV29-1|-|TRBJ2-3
TGCAGCGTTGGAGTGGCTAGCACAGATACGCAGTATTTT
CSVGVASTDTQYF
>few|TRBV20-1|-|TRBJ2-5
TGCAGTGCCGGGGCCGAGATTTTGGAGACCCAGTACTTC
CSAGAEILETQYF
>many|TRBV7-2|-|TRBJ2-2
TGTGCCAGCACCCCATCGGGGGACACCGGGGAGCTGTTTTTT
CASTPSGDTGELFF
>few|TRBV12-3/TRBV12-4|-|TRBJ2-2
TGTGCCAGCAGTTCGGGGACTCCGAACACCGGGGAGCTGTTTTTT
CASSSGTPNTGELFF
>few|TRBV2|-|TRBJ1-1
TGTGCCAGAACTTCTACCCTCCGGGCCACGAACACTGAAGCTTTCTTT
CARTSTLRATNTEAFF
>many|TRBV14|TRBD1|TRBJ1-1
TGTGCCAGCAGCCAAACAGGGGGCACTGAAGCTTTCTTT
CASSQTGGTEAFF
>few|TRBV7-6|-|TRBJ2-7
TGTGCCAGCAGTCCGCAGTTGTCCTACGAGCAGTACTTC
CASSPQLSYEQYF
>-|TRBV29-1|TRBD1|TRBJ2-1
TGCAGCGGGGCCGGGACAGGGACCTACAATGAGCAGTTCTTC
CSGAGTGTYNEQFF
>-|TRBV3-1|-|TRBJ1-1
TGTGCCAGCAGCTTTAGGGGCCAGAAGAACACTGAAGCTTTCTTT
CASSFRGQKNTEAFF
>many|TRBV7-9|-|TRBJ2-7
TGTGCCAGCAGCCGGCCCGGGGGCGACTACGAGCAGTACTTC
CASSRPGGDYEQYF
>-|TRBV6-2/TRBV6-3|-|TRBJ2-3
TGTGCCAGCAGGATCACAGATACGCAGTATTTT
CASRITDTQYF
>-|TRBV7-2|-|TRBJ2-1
TGTGCCAGCAGCTCCCTTCCGGGGGAGACGGTCTTC
CASSSLPGETVF
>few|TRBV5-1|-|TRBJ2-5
TGCGCCAGCAGCTTGGATGGAAGAGGGGGTGAAGAGACCCAGTACTTC
CASSLDGRGGEETQYF
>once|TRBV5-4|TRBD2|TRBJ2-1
TGTGCCAGCAGCGGCAGCGGGGGCGTGCAGTTCTTC
CASSGSGGVQFF
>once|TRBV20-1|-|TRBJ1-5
TGCAGTTCGCGCAGTCCCAATCAGCCCCAGCATTTT
CSSRSPNQPQHF
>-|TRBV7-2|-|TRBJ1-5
TGTGCCAGCAGCCCCCAATCGGCAGGGTATAGCAATCAGCCCCAGCATTTT
CASSPQSAGYSNQPQHF
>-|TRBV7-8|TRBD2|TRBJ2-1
TGTGCCAGCAGCTTGGTCAGACTAGCGGTAAACAATGAGCAGTTCTTC
CASSLVRLAVNNEQFF
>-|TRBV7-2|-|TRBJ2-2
TGTGCCAGCAGCCCAAACCTACACCAGAACACCGGGGAGCTGTTTTTT
CASSPNLHQNTGELFF
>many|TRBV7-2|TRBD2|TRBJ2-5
TGTGCCAGCAGCATTTGGACTAGCGGGTTACGGACCCAGTACTTC
CASSIWTSGLRTQYF
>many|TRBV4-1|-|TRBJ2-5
TGCGCCAGCAGCCAGGGGCCCCTAGAGACCCAGTACTTC
CASSQGPLETQYF
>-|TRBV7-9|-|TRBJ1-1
TGTGCCAGCAGCTTAATGGAGGAGACTGAAGCTTTCTTT
CASSLMEETEAFF
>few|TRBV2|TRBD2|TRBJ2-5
TGTGCCAGCAGGACGACTAGCGGGCGGGAGACCCAGTACTTC
CASRTTSGRETQYF
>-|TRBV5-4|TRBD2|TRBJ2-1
TGTGCCAGCAGCACCGGGACTAGCCGCTCCAATGAGCAGTTCTTC
CASSTGTSRSNEQFF
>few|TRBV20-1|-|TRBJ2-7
TGCAGTGCTAGCGAGGACCCCCGTCTTTTCGAGCAGTACTTC
CSASEDPRLFEQYF
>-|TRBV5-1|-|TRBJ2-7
TGCGCCAGCAGCTTGGCCCAAGAATACGAGCAGTACTTC
CASSLAQEYEQYF
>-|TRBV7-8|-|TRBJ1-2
TGTGCCAGCAGCCCCTCTGAGTCGAAGGGTGGCTACACCTTC
CASSPSESKGGYTF
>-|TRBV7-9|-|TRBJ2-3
TGTGCCAGCAGCTTAGGCAGGGTGGATCCAGATACGCAGTATTTT
CASSLGRVDPDTQYF
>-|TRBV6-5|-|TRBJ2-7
TGTGCCAGCAGTTACTCGGTAATAGCGGCTTACCATGAGCAGTACTTC
CASSYSVIAAYHEQYF
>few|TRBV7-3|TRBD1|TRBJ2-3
TGTGCCAGCAGCTTAGACAGGGCATCAGATACGCAGTATTTT
CASSLDRASDTQYF
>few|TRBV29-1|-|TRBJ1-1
TGCAGCGTTGGCCCGGGGAACACTGAAGCTTTCTTT
CSVGPGNTEAFF
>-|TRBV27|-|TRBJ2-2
TGTGCCAGCAGCCTGGAGTCCTGGCAGGGGCCCGCCGGGGAGCTGTTTTTT
CASSLESWQGPAGELFF
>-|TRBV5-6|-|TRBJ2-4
TGTGCCAGCAGCTTGGTCCAGGGGATAGCCAAAAACATTCAGTACTTC
CASSLVQGIAKNIQYF
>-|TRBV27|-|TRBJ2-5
TGTGCCAGCAGTTTATCTAGACAGGGAGGAGAGACCCAGTACTTC
CASSLSRQGGETQYF
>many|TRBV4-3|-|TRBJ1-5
TGCGCCAGCAGCCAAGATGAGGGGAATCAGCCCCAGCATTTT
CASSQDEGNQPQHF
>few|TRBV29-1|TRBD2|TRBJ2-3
TGCAGCGTAAAGCGGGGGGCCACAGATACGCAGTATTTT
CSVKRGATDTQYF
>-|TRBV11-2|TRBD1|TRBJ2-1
TGTGCCAGCAGACGAGGGGGCGCAGAGGTTGAGCAGTTCTTC
CASRRGGAEVEQFF
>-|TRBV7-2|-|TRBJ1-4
TGTGCCAGCAGCAGGGTTTCTAATGAAAAACTGTTTTTT
CASSRVSNEKLFF